This TCR beta chain was sequenced for a study of cytomegalovirus exposure and HLA in healthy donors. Findings and caveats of the study: Most TCR sequences proved rare, with some public TCRs found in many donors. The study recorded 150 to 200 TCR beta chains that were cytomegalovirus-associated.

Between the trimmed V and J ends, which lost 4 bases and 4 bases, there was a span of 17 bases. CDR1 and CDR2 (germline): SGDLS, YYNGEE. The length of the CDR3 is 15 residues. Sequenced by immunoSEQ multiplex PCR; TCRdb stores in-frame clones only, minus some. The repertoire holds around 160,000 clones, with around four fifths as singletons. The donors were part of the validation cohort, which consisted of approximately 110 subjects and was separate from the first cohort of 666 subjects. A remark on this clone: Its antigen is currently unknown.

This clonotype was sampled from a man aged 25 to 45 in good health and CMV-seropositive. Sequencing was performed on PBMCs. This chain uses TRBV9 with TRBJ1-1, with D tentatively TRBD1 (5 bases). This CDR3 reads CASSPHSGGGTEAFF. The CDR3 DNA follows: TGTGCCAGCAGCCCCCACAGCGGGGGTGGCACTGAAGCTTTCTTT.